The clone carrying this T cell receptor (beta chain) was detected a few times. Its antigen is undetermined. The germline CDR1 and CDR2 sequences are SGHAT and FQNNGV. There are 15 residues in the CDR3. Trimming took 2 bases from V and 4 from J, leaving 15 bases between them. TCR beta cDNA libraries included unique molecular identifiers. TCRdb fed the PCR reads into MiXCR, producing one record per CDR3 protein. The sample lists approximately 690,000 distinct CDR3 sequences, approximately 59% occurring once. This specimen comes from a study of post-analysis software for immune sequencing data. Overall study results and limits: Patients with multiple sclerosis recorded significantly lower normalized Chao1 diversity than controls, the study found. TRBV5-6, TRBV5-1 and TRBV20-1 belonged to a set of roughly five TRBV segments that were more frequent in patients than controls.

The receptor comes from a girl aged 2 to 9 with multiple sclerosis. This chain uses TRBV11-2 with TRBJ2-7, with TRBD1 as a possible D gene (6 bases). Source material: blood. The CDR3 region is CASSLNGDRRYEQYF. The DNA for the CDR3 is TGTGCCAGCAGCTTAAATGGAGACAGGAGATACGAGCAGTACTTC.